One and the same sample provided the 5 T cell receptor beta chains below, sequenced in a study of Graves' ophthalmopathy and Graves' hyperthyroidism (dated by TCRdb to 2017 to 2018). The sequencing machine was an Illumina HiSeq 2000. TCR beta CDR3 regions were amplified from RNA transcripts for repertoire sequencing. A first-round RT-PCR used HTBI primers with the Qiagen OneStep RT-PCR kit, followed by a second-round multiplex PCR, size selection and purification. TCRdb passed the public sequencing reads through fastp at Q25 and MiXCR, retaining productive beta sequences. Each record represents a unique CDR3 protein, reported with the most common genes and DNA among its rows. Here the sample has roughly 1.1 million distinct CDR3 sequences; about 36% occur a single time. The ten largest make up 8.5% to 14% of the sample. Material for sequencing was peripheral blood or thyroid tissue (not recorded which). The receptors here all came from an adult man with Graves' hyperthyroidism.

In its sample, this clonotype was seen many times. The chain employs TRBV12-3 or TRBV12-4 and TRBJ2-5; TRBD2 aligns across 11 bases. CDR3 size: 15 residues. The J segment lost 5 bases and the V segment lost 5 bases, leaving 7 bases of the junction unmatched. Written as DNA, the CDR3 is TGTGCCAGCAGTCGGACTAGCGGGCTCCTCGAGACCCAGTACTTC. Amino acids: CASSRTSGLLETQYF.

This clonotype was counted only a few times. The chain has TRBV20-1 and TRBJ1-2; possibly TRBD1 for D (6 bases). This CDR3 has 12 residues. V lost 2 bases to trimming and J lost 10 bases, with 14 bases between them. In germline, CDR1 is DFQATT, CDR2 SNEGSKA (reference sequence). As DNA, the CDR3 is TGCAGTGCTAGAAGCCAGGGGCCGAACTACACCTTC. Residues: CSARSQGPNYTF.

The chain is built from TRBV29-1 and TRBJ1-1; D is unresolved. This CDR3 contains 12 residues. The germline gives CDR1 SQVTM, CDR2 ANQGSEA. Deletions cut 7 bases from V and 4 bases from J, with 13 bases between. CDR3 DNA sequence: TGCAGCGAATGGGCCCAAAGCACTGAAGCTTTCTTT. Amino acid sequence: CSEWAQSTEAFF.

This clonotype was found many times. The V call is TRBV7-2, the J call TRBJ1-3; D is ambiguous. Germline CDR1 and CDR2: SGHTA and FQGNSA. V lost 8 bases to trimming and J lost 4 bases, with 15 bases between them. The CDR3 is made up of 14 amino acids. The chain's CDR3 is CASDLGVWGNTIYF. The CDR3 DNA is TGTGCCAGCGACCTTGGCGTTTGGGGAAACACCATATATTTT.

The chain recombines TRBV20-1 with TRBJ1-1; TRBD1 matches 7 bases. The CDR3 is 15 residues long. Germline V lookup: CDR1 DFQATT, CDR2 SNEGSKA (reference sequence). V trimming: 6 bases; J trimming: 0 bases; junction bases outside the gene matches: 10. The CDR3: CSATKGGQLNTEAFF. CDR3 nucleotides: TGCAGTGCAACTAAGGGGGGACAGTTGAACACTGAAGCTTTCTTT.